This TCR beta chain was profiled in a study of blood T cell repertoires in COVID-19. Study at large: The samples span acute and convalescent COVID-19 from the United States, Italy and Spain. In each case, the material was cDNA or gDNA derived from T cells, B-cell-depleted T cells, or PBMCs.

Original processing notes: Quantification of nucleated cells was approximated via reference gene primer amplification. Profiled with immunoSEQ multiplex PCR; TCRdb holds only in-frame clones, not every one. The V and J calls and clone size come from that table; D and trimming were worked out from the DNA. The sample lists 100,000 to 150,000 clones; about four fifths were seen once. The CDR3 runs to 14 residues. V was trimmed by 6 bases and J by 4 bases, leaving 15 bases between them. Germline V gene lookup returns CDR1 MNHEY and CDR2 SMNVEV (reference sequence). V usage is TRBV27 and J usage is TRBJ1-2, with a tentative D call TRBD1 (6 bases). The sequencing sample was made of peripheral blood. This clonotype originated in a man between 40 and 49 years old with active or convalescent COVID-19. The CDR3 is CASRTIRDTYGYTF. The CDR3 DNA reads as TGTGCCAGCAGGACAATTCGGGACACCTATGGCTACACCTTC.